The following is a T cell receptor (beta chain) sequence with its context. A clone one base away is much larger, so this may be a read error. Trimming shortened V by 10 bases and J by 2 bases, and 18 bases separated the two germline ends. This CDR3 region has 14 residues. Germline CDR1 MDHEN, CDR2 SYDVKM. The record originates from a study of human T cells and chemical hapten exposure. Time point noted: patch test 1, 2 weeks after DPC sensitization. As for treatment: therapeutic diphenylcyclopropenone sensitization with weekly scalp DPC. From whole blood left unfractionated, total RNA was extracted. TCRdb processed the RACE reads anew with MiXCR; each CDR3 protein has one entry. Here the sample spans 30,000 to 40,000 distinct CDR3 sequences, 5% to 8% being singletons.

V usage is TRBV28 and J usage is TRBJ2-7; unclear D gene. This clonotype originated in a young woman with alopecia areata. Some clones in this sample may be carry-over from other donors' samples. The specimen was whole blood, collected in connection with sensitization to the hapten diphenylcyclopropenone (DPC). The CDR3 bases are TGTGCCACCACCTTAGGGTCAGGTGCCTACGAGCAGTACTTC. This sequence encodes CATTLGSGAYEQYF.